This TCR beta chain is from a study of shared clonotypes between healthy human individuals. Naive CD45RA+ and memory CD45RA-negative subsets were split from CD4+ cells. Sequencing used immunoSEQ multiplex PCR; TCRdb keeps in-frame clones, though not all of them. The sample shows roughly 2 million clones, approximately 94% of them seen only once. V lost 3 bases to trimming and J lost 1 base; unmatched junction nucleotides: 9. The CDR3 totals 17 residues. Per the germline V gene, CDR1 is MGHRA and CDR2 is YSYEKL. The chain is built from TRBV4-1 and TRBJ1-5, with TRBD1 matching 7 bases. The receptor comes from a man between 18 and 29 years old in good health. The sample was naive CD4+ T cells sorted from blood. Subset here: CD45RA+ positively selected. The CDR3 DNA sequence: TGCGCCAGCAGCCATGCACCGACAGGGACCAGCAATCAGCCCCAGCATTTT. The encoded protein is CASSHAPTGTSNQPQHF.